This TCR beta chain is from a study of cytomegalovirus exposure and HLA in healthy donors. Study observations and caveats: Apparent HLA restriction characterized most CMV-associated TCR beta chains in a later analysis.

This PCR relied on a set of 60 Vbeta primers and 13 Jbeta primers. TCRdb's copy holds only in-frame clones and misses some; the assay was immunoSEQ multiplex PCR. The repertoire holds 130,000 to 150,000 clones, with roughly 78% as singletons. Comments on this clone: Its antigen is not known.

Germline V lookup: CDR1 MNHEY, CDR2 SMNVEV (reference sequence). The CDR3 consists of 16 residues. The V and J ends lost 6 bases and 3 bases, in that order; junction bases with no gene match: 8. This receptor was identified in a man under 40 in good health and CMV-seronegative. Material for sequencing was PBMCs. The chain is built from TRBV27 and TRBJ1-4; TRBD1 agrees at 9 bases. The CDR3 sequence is CASSRRQGVANEKLFF. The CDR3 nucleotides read TGTGCCAGCAGCCGTAGACAGGGGGTAGCTAATGAAAAACTGTTTTTT.